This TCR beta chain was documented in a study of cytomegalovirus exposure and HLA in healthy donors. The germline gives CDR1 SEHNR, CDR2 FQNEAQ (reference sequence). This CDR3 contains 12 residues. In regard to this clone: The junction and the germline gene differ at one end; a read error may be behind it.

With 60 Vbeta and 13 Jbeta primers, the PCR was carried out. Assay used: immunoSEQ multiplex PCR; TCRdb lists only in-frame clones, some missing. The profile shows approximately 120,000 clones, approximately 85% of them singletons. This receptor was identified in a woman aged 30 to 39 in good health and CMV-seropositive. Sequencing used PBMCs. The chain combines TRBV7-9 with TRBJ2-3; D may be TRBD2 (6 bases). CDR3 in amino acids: CSSSLGGDTQYF. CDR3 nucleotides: TGTTCCAGCAGCTTAGGAGGGGATACGCAGTATTTT.